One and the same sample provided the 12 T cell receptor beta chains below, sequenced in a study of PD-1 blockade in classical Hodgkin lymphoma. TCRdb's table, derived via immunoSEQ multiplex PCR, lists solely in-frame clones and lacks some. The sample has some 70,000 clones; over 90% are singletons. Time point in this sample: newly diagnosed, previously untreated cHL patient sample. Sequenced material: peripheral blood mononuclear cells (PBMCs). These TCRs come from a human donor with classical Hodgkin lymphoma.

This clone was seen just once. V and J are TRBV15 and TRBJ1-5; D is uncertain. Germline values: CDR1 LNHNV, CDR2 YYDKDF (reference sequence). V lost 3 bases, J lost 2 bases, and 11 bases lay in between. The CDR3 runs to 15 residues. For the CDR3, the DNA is TGTGCCACCAGCAGCGGCAACTGGGGCAATCAGCCCCAGCATTTT. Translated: CATSSGNWGNQPQHF. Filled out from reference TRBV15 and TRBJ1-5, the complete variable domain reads DAMVIQNPRYQVTQFGKPVTLSCSQTLNHNVMYWYQQKSSQAPKLLFHYYDKDFNNEADTPDNFQSRRPNTSFCFLDIRSPGLGDTAMYLCATSSGNWGNQPQHFGDGTRLSIL.

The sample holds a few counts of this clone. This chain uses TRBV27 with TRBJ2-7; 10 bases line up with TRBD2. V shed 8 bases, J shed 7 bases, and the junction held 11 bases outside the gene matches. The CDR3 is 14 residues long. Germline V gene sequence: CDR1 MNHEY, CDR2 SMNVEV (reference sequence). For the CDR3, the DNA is TGTGCCAGCCGGGGGCTAGCGGGAGAGGAAGAGCAGTACTTC. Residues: CASRGLAGEEEQYF.

This chain's CDR3 is CASSQDSTDTQYF. In DNA form, the CDR3 reads TGTGCCAGCAGCCAAGACTCAACAGATACGCAGTATTTT. The gene calls are TRBV14 and TRBJ2-3; D uncertain. The germline CDR1 and CDR2 sequences are SGHDN and FVKESK. The CDR3 spans 13 residues. Trimming took off 0 bases at V and 3 bases at J, with 4 bases between the two ends.

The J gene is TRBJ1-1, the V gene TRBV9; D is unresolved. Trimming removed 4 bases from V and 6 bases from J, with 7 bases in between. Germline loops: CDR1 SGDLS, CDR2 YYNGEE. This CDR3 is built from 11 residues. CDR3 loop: CASSRGAEAFF. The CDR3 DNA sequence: TGTGCCAGCAGCCGTGGGGCTGAAGCTTTCTTT.

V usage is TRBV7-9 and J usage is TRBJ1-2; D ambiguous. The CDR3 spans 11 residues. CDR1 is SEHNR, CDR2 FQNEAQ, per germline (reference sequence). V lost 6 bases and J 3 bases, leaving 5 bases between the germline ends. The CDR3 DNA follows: TGTGCCAGCAGAAGGGACTATGGCTACACCTTC. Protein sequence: CASRRDYGYTF.

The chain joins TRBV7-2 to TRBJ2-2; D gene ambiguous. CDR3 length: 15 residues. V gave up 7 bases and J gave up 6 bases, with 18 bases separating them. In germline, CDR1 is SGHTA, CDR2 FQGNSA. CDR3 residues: CASTSGPLKAGELFF. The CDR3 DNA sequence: TGTGCCAGCACCTCTGGGCCCCTGAAGGCCGGGGAGCTGTTTTTT.

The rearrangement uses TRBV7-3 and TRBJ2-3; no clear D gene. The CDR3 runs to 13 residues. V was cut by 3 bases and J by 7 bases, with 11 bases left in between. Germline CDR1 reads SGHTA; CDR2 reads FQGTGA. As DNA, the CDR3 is TGTGCCAGCAGCTTCGGGTCACAAAATACGCAGTATTTT. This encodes CASSFGSQNTQYF.

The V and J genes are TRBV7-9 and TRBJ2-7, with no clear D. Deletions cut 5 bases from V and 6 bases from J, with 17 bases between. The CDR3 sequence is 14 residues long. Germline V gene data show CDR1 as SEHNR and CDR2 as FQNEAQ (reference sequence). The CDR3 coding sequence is TGTGCCAGCAGCGTGGGGTCCACAGTGGGCGAGCAGTACTTC. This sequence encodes CASSVGSTVGEQYF.

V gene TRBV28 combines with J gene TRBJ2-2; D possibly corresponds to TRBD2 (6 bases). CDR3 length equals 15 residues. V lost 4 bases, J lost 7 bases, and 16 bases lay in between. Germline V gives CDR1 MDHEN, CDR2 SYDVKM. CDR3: CASSSLGGPIGELFF. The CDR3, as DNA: TGTGCCAGCAGTTCCCTGGGGGGACCGATCGGGGAGCTGTTTTTT.

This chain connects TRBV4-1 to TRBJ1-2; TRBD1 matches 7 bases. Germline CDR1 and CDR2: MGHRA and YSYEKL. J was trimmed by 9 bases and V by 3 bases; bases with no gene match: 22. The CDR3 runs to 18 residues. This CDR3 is CASSHSPRHSGTENSYTF. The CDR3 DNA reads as TGCGCCAGCAGCCACTCCCCGCGCCATTCCGGGACAGAGAATAGCTACACCTTC.

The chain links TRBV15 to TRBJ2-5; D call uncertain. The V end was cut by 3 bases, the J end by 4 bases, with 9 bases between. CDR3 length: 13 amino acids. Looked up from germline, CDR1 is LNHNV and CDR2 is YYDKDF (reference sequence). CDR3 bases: TGTGCCACCAGCAGTCCATTGGGAGAGACCCAGTACTTC. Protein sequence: CATSSPLGETQYF.

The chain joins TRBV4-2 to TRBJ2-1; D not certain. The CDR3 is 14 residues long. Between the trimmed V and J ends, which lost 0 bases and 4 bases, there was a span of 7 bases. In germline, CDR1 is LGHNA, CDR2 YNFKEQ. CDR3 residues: CASSQDLLYNEQFF. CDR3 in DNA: TGTGCCAGCAGCCAAGATCTTCTATACAATGAGCAGTTCTTC.